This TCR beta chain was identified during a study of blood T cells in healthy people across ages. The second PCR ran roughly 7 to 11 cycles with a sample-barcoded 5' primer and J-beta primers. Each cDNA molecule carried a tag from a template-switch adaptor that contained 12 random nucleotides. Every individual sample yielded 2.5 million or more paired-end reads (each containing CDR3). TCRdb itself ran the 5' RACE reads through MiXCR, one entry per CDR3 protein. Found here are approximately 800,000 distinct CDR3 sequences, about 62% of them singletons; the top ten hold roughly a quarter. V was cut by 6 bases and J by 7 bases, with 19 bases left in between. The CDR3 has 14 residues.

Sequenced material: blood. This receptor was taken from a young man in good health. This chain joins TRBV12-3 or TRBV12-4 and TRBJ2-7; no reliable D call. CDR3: CASSPGPAEKEQYF. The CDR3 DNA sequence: TGTGCCAGCAGCCCCGGGCCGGCAGAAAAGGAGCAGTACTTC.